This T cell receptor beta chain was captured by sequencing in a study of immune characterization of retroperitoneal liposarcoma. The CDR3 is 16 residues long. V dropped 6 bases and J dropped 2; count of bases not matched to a gene: 8. Germline lookup yields CDR1 MNHNS and CDR2 SASEGT. TCRdb independently ran MiXCR on the PCR reads; one entry per CDR3 protein. Of over 9,000 distinct CDR3 sequences detected, 28% appear once; the ten largest clones hold around 8.8%. By proportion, this clonotype is medium-sized (0.01 to 0.1%). The receptor's source is a male donor with retroperitoneal liposarcoma. The sequenced material came from tumor tissue. The chain carries TRBV6-1 and TRBJ2-3; 10 bases match TRBD1. CDR3 nucleotide sequence: TGTGCCAGCAGCCCCGGACAGGGGGGCTACACAGATACGCAGTATTTT. Translating it yields CASSPGQGGYTDTQYF.